This T cell receptor (beta chain) was identified during a study of blood T cell repertoires in COVID-19. Whole-study context: The study drew acute and convalescent COVID-19 samples from the United States, Italy and Spain. In each case, the material was cDNA or gDNA derived from T cells, B-cell-depleted T cells, or PBMCs.

In the authors' methods: It was from reference gene primer amplification that nucleated cell counts were estimated. Profiling relied on immunoSEQ multiplex PCR, and the TCRdb table lists in-frame clones only, not all of them. V and J calls and clone size are copied from that table; D and trimming were computed from the DNA. The data hold about 69,000 clones, with almost 90% observed a single time. Input material: peripheral blood. This TCR was sampled from a man in his fifties or sixties with acute or convalescent COVID-19.

Here the CDR3 reads CASRRQGATTEAFF. CDR3 DNA: TGCGCCAGCAGGCGACAGGGGGCTACCACTGAAGCTTTCTTT. The V call is TRBV10-2, the J call TRBJ1-1, with 10 bases that match TRBD1. The CDR3 totals 14 residues. CDR1 is WSHSY, CDR2 SAAADI, per germline. J lost 4 bases, V lost 6 bases, and 5 bases had no gene match.